The 15 T cell receptor beta chains listed next were all sequenced from one sample in a study of tumor-infiltrating lymphocytes in primary liver carcinoma (TCRdb year 2017). Total RNA and DNA were co-extracted without cell sorting from roughly 20-30 mg of bulk tissue using the AllPrep DNA/RNA mini kit. TCRdb lists the instrument as Illumina HiSeq 2500. Starting from about 500 ng total RNA, TCRbeta-specific cDNA was produced by reverse transcription with a constant-region primer and ProtoScript II reverse transcriptase. Three nested multiplex PCR rounds, following a slightly modified ARM-PCR procedure, were used to build the TCRbeta libraries. Multiplex TRBV1-TRBV30 forward primers and a Cbeta reverse primer were used in the first two PCR rounds, each of which was run for approximately 10 cycles. TCRdb handled the public reads itself, with Q25 trimming in fastp and clone calling in MiXCR, and kept productive beta chains. Rows are unified per CDR3 protein, each entry keeping the most common DNA and genes. Here the sample has about 200,000 distinct CDR3 sequences; over 80% occur a single time. The ten most abundant clones make up 15% to 20% of the sample.

The sequenced sample consisted of tumor tissue from primary liver carcinoma. These receptors originate from a man aged 40-49 years with primary liver carcinoma and hepatitis B virus infection.

J is TRBJ2-3 and V is TRBV29-1; D possibly corresponds to TRBD2 (5 bases). CDR3 length equals 14 residues. The V gene's germline CDR1 is SQVTM and CDR2 ANQGSEA. V was clipped by 6 bases and J by 5 bases, with 18 bases between them. In DNA, the CDR3 is TGCAGCGTGGCCCTCGGACTGCACATAGATACGCAGTATTTT. Translation: CSVALGLHIDTQYF.

In the case of this clonotype: The junction departs from germline at one end; a sequencing error may be responsible. This chain uses TRBV4-2 with TRBJ2-3; D is possibly TRBD2 (6 bases). The CDR3 runs 13 residues. Looked up from germline, CDR1 is LGHNA and CDR2 is YNFKEQ. The CDR3 is CARGRESTDMQYF. For the CDR3, the DNA is TGTGCCAGGGGTCGGGAGTCCACAGATATGCAGTATTTT.

Notes on this clonotype: The conserved phenylalanine or tryptophan normally closing the CDR3 is absent here, so this likely arose from a read error. The chain has TRBV5-6 and TRBJ2-3; D is ambiguous. Germline V gene sequence: CDR1 SGHDT, CDR2 YYEEEE. The V end lost 0 bases, the J end lost 6 bases, and 17 bases lay between the germline ends. The CDR3 extends over 16 amino acids. In DNA, the CDR3 is TGTGCCAGCAGCTTGGAGGTAGCCCGGTCCACTGATACGCAGTATTTA. It yields the protein CASSLEVARSTDTQYL.

As concerns this clonotype: One junction end disagrees with the germline gene, perhaps due to a read error. This chain joins TRBV11-2 and TRBJ2-6; D is uncertain. The CDR3 sequence is 15 residues long. Germline V gives CDR1 SGHAT, CDR2 FQNNGV. The chain's CDR3 is CATQWPHSGVNVLTF. The CDR3 nucleotides are TGTGCCACCCAGTGGCCGCACTCTGGGGTCAACGTCCTGACTTTC.

A word on this clonotype: Its ends do not fully match the called genes, so a read error is possible. The gene calls are TRBV12-3 or TRBV12-4 and TRBJ2-1, with TRBD2 matching 11 bases. The CDR3 is 14 residues long. The CDR3 bases are TGTGCCAGCAGTTTCACTAGCGGGAGTGGTGAGCATTTCTTC. Protein sequence: CASSFTSGSGEHFF.

Notes on this clonotype: The CDR3 does not end in the conserved phenylalanine or tryptophan, so this is likely a read error. The chain recombines TRBV6-2 or TRBV6-3 with TRBJ2-1; D may be TRBD2 (6 bases). The V and J ends lost 6 bases and 7 bases respectively, with 13 bases between them. Germline lookup yields CDR1 MNHEY and CDR2 SVGEGT. This CDR3 spans 13 amino acids. CDR3 in DNA: TGTGCCAGCAGCCGGCTAGCGAATAATGAGCAGTTCTTA. The encoded protein is CASSRLANNEQFL.

Details on this clonotype: The junction departs from the called germline gene at one end, perhaps through a read error. V and J are TRBV10-1 and TRBJ2-2; TRBD1 matches at 7 bases. CDR3 length: 19 amino acids. Germline V lookup: CDR1 WNHNN, CDR2 SYGVQD (reference sequence). The DNA of the CDR3 is TGTGCCAGCAGTGAACTATCGGGGACAGAGGGAAGTAACACCGGGGAGCTGTTTTTT. Amino acids: CASSELSGTEGSNTGELFF.

Note on this clonotype: The junction departs from the called germline gene at one end, perhaps through a read error. The rearrangement joins TRBV4-2 to TRBJ2-1; TRBD1 matches 7 bases. The CDR3 has 16 amino acids. Per the germline V gene, CDR1 is LGHNA and CDR2 is YNFKEQ. The CDR3 DNA follows: TGTGCCAGCAGTCACGCTGGGGAACAGGGGAACAATGAGCAGTTATTC. Amino acid sequence: CASSHAGEQGNNEQLF.

The CDR3 DNA reads TGTGCGAGCCAGATTCGGGACAGGGCAACTGAAGCTTTCTTT. This codes for CASQIRDRATEAFF. This rearrangement joins TRBV7-9 to TRBJ1-1; 9 bases are shared with TRBD1. The CDR3 has 14 amino acids. Germline V gene lookup returns CDR1 SEHNR and CDR2 FQNEAQ (reference sequence).

About this clonotype: At one of its ends the junction is not consistent with the germline gene, which may arise from a read error. The chain couples TRBV5-5 to TRBJ2-3; TRBD1 might be the D (5 bases). CDR1 is SGHKS and CDR2 is YYEKEE in the germline V gene (reference sequence). CDR3 length equals 14 residues. DNA for the CDR3: TGTACCAGCAGCTTCACAGGTCGAGCAGATACGCAGTATTTT. It yields the protein CTSSFTGRADTQYF.

Points on this clonotype: It may be a read error: a sequence one base away is much more abundant. This sequence joins TRBV28 and TRBJ1-1; D is unclear. This CDR3 has 14 residues. Trimming left V 5 bases short and J 6 bases short, with 16 bases between. CDR1 and CDR2 from the germline V gene are MDHEN and SYDVKM. The CDR3 sequence: CASSERGESAEAFF. The CDR3 region has the DNA TGTGCCAGCAGTGAGCGGGGAGAAAGCGCTGAAGCTTTCTTT.

Concerning this clonotype: Germline and junction disagree at one end, which may indicate a read error. V is TRBV28 and J is TRBJ2-1; D not resolved. CDR1 and CDR2 (germline): MDHEN, SYDVKM. The CDR3 length is 14 residues. CDR3 region: CTSSLPQDGVGQFF. Here the CDR3 DNA reads TGTACCAGCAGTTTACCCCAGGATGGGGTCGGGCAGTTCTTC.

For this clonotype: This CDR3 is missing its conserved last phenylalanine or tryptophan, likely due to a read error. This chain links TRBV6-2 or TRBV6-3 with TRBJ1-1, with D tentatively TRBD1 (5 bases). The CDR3 contains 14 residues. Trimming pared 9 bases from V and 0 bases from J, leaving 14 bases between. Germline V gene sequence: CDR1 MNHEY, CDR2 SVGEGT. Here the CDR3 DNA reads TGTGCCAGTAGATTGTCAGGGCTGAACACTGAAGCTTTCTTA. Its translation: CASRLSGLNTEAFL.

A note on this clonotype: The junction does not match germline at one end; this may be a read error. The chain has TRBV7-3 and TRBJ2-4; tentative D call: TRBD1 (5 bases). Per germline, CDR1 SGHTA and CDR2 FQGTGA. The CDR3 spans 15 residues. CDR3 amino acids: CASSPSGFARNIQYF. CDR3 nucleotide sequence: TGTGCCAGCAGCCCATCAGGGTTTGCCAGAAACATTCAGTACTTC. Looking up the rest from reference TRBV7-3 and TRBJ2-4 gives the full variable domain: GAGVSQTPSNKVTEKGKYVELRCDPISGHTALYWYRQSLGQGPEFLIYFQGTGAADDSGLPNDRFFAVRPEGSVSTLKIQRTERGDSAVYLCASSPSGFARNIQYFGAGTRLSVL.

Details on this clonotype: At one of its ends the junction is not consistent with the germline gene, which may arise from a read error. V is TRBV6-2 or TRBV6-3 and J is TRBJ1-5; D unclear. The CDR3 is 14 amino acids. Germline V gene lookup returns CDR1 MNHEY and CDR2 SVGEGT. CDR3 sequence (DNA): TGTGCCAGTAGCCCCAGACCGAACAATCAGCCACAGCATTTT. Its translation: CASSPRPNNQPQHF.